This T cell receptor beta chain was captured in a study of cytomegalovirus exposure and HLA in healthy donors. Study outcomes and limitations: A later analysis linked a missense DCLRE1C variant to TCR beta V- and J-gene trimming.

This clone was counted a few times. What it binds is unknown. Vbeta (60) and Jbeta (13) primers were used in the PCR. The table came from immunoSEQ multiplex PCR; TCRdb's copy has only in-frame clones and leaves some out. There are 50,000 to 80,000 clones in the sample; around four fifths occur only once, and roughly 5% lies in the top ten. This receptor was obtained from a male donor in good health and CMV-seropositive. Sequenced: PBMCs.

CDR3: CASRKPYRAVYTIYF. CDR3 sequence (DNA): TGTGCCAGCAGGAAGCCTTACAGGGCGGTATACACCATATATTTT. The chain has TRBV6-6 and TRBJ1-3, with a possible D match to TRBD1 (6 bases). CDR1 is MNHNY, CDR2 SVGAGI, per germline (reference sequence). Trimming cost V 6 bases and J 8 bases, with 20 bases left between them. This CDR3 has 15 amino acids.